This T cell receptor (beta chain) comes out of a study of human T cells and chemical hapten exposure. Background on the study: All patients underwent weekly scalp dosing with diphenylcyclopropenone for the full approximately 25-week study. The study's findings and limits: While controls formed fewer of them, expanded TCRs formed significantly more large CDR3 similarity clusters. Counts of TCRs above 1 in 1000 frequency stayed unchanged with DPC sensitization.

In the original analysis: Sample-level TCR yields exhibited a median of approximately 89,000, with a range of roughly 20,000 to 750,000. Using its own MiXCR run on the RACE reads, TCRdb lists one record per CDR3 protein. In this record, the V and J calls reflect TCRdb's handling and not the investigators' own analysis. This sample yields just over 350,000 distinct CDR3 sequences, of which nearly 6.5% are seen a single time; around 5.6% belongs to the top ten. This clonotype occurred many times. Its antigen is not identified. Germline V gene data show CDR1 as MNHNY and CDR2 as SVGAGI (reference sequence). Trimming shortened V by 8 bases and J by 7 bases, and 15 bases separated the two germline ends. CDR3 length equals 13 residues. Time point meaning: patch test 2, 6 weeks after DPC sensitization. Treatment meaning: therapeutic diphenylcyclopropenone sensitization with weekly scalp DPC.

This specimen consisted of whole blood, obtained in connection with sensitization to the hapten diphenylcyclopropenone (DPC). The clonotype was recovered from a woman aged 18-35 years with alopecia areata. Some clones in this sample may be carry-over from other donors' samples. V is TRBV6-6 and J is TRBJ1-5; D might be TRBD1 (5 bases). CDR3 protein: CASQSGVTQPQHF. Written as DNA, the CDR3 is TGTGCCAGCCAATCGGGGGTGACCCAGCCCCAGCATTTT.